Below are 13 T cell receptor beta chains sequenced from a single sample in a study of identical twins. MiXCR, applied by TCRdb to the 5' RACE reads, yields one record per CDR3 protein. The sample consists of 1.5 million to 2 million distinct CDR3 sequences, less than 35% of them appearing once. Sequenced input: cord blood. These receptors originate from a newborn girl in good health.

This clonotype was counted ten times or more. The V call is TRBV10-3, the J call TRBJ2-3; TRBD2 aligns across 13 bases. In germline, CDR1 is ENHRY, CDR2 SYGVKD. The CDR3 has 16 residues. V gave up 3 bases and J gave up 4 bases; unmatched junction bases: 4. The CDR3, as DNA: TGTGCCATCAGTGATGGACTAGCGGGAGCGTCAGATACGCAGTATTTT. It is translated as CAISDGLAGASDTQYF.

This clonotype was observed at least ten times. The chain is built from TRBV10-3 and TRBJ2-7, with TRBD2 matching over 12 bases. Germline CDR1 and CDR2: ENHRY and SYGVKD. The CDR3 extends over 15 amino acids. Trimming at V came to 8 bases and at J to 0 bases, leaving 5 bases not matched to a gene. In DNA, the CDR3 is TGTGCCATCCTCCGGGGACTAGCGGGCTCCTACGAGCAGTACTTC. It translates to CAILRGLAGSYEQYF.

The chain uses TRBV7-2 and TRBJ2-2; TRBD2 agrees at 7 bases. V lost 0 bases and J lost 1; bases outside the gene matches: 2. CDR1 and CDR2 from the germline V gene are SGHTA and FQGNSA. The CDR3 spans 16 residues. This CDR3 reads CASSLAPSGNTGELFF. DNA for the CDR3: TGTGCCAGCAGCTTAGCTCCTAGCGGGAACACCGGGGAGCTGTTTTTT. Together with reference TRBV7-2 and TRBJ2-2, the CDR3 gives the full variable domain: GAGVSQSPSNKVTEKGKDVELRCDPISGHTALYWYRQSLGQGLEFLIYFQGNSAPDKSGLPSDRFSAERTGGSVSTLTIQRTQQEDSAVYLCASSLAPSGNTGELFFGEGSRLTVL.

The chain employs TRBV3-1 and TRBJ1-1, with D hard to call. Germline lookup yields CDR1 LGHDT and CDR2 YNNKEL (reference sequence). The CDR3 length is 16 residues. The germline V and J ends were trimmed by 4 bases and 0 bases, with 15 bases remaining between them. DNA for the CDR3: TGTGCCAGCAGCCCCGTGAGTGAAGCTATGAACACTGAAGCTTTCTTT. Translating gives CASSPVSEAMNTEAFF.

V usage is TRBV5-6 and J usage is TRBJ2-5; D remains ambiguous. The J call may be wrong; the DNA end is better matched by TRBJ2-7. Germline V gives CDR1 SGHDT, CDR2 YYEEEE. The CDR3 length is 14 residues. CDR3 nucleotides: TGTGCCAGCAGCTTGGCCGACGGAGCCTACGAGCAGTACTTC. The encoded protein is CASSLADGAYEQYF.

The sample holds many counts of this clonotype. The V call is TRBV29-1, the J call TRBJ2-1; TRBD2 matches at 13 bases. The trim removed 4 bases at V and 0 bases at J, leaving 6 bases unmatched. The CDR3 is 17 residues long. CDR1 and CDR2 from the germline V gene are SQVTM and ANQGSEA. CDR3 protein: CSVVRLAGGPSYNEQFF. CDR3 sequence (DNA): TGCAGCGTTGTAAGACTAGCGGGGGGCCCCTCCTACAATGAGCAGTTCTTC.

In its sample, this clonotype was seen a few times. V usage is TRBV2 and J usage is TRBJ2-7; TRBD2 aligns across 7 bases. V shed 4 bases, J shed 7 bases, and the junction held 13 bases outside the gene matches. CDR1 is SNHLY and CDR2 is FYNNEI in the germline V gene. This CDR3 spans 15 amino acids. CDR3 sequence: CASSGMGVAGGEQYF. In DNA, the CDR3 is TGTGCCAGCAGTGGCATGGGAGTAGCGGGCGGAGAGCAGTACTTC.

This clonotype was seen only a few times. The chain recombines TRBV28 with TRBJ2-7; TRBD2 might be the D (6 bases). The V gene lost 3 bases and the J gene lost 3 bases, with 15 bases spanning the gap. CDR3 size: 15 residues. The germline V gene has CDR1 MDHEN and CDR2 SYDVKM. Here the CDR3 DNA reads TGTGCCAGCAGTTTGCTCTGGAGGGGAGGCTACGAGCAGTACTTC. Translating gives CASSLLWRGGYEQYF.

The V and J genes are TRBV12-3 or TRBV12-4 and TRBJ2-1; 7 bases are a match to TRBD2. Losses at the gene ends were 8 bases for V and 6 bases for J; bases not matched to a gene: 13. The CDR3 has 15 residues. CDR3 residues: CASQDFLWEGNEQFF. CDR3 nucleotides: TGTGCCAGCCAAGATTTCCTCTGGGAGGGCAATGAGCAGTTCTTC.

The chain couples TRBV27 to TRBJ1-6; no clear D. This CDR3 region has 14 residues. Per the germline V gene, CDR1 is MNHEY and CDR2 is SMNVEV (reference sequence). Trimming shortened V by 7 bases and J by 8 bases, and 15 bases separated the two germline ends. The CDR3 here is CASTRAIEHSPLHF. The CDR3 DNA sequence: TGTGCCAGCACAAGAGCTATAGAGCATTCACCCCTCCACTTT.

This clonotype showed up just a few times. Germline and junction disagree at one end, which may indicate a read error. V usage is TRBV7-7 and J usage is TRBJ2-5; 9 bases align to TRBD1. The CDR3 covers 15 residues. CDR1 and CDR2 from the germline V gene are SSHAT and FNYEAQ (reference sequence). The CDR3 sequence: CASSPRGQGEETQYF. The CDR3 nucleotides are TGTGCTAGCAGCCCCCGGGGACAGGGAGAGGAGACCCAGTACTTC.

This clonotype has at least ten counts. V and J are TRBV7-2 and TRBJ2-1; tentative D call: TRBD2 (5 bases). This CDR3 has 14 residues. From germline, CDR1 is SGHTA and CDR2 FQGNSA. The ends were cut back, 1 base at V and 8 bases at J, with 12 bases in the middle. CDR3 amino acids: CASSLGLADDEQFF. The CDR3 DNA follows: TGTGCCAGCAGCTTAGGTCTAGCCGACGATGAGCAGTTCTTC. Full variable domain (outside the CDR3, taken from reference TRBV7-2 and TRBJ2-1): GAGVSQSPSNKVTEKGKDVELRCDPISGHTALYWYRQSLGQGLEFLIYFQGNSAPDKSGLPSDRFSAERTGGSVSTLTIQRTQQEDSAVYLCASSLGLADDEQFFGPGTRLTVL.

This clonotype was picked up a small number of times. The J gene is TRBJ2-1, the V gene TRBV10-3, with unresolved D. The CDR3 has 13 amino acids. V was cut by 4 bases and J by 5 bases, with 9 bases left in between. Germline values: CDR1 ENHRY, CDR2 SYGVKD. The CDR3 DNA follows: TGTGCCATCAGTGGGACCCCTAACAATGAGCAGTTCTTC. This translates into CAISGTPNNEQFF.